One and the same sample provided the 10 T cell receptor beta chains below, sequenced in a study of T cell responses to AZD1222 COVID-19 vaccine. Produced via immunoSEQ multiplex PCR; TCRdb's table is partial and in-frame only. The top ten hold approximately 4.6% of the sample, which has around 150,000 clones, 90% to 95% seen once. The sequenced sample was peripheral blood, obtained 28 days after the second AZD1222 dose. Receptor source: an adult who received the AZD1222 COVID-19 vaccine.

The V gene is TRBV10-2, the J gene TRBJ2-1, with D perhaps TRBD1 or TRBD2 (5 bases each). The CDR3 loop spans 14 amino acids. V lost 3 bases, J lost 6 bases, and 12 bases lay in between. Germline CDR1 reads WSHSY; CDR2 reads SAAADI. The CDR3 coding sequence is TGCGCCAGCAGTGATACCGGGACGCCCAATGAGCAGTTCTTC. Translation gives CASSDTGTPNEQFF.

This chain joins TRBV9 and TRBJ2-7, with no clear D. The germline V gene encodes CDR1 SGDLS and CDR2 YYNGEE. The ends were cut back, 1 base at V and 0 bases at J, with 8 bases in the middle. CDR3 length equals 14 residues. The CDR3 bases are TGTGCCAGCAGCGTAAGAGTCCTCTCCTACGAGCAGTACTTC. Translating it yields CASSVRVLSYEQYF. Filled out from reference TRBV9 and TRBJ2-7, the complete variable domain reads DSGVTQTPKHLITATGQRVTLRCSPRSGDLSVYWYQQSLDQGLQFLIQYYNGEERAKGNILERFSAQQFPDLHSELNLSSLELGDSALYFCASSVRVLSYEQYFGPGTRLTVT.

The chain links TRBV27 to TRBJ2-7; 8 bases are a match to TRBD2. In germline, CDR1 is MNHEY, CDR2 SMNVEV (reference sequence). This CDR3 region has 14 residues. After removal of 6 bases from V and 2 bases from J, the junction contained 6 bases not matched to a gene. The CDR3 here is CASSTLGRAYEQYF. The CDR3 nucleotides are TGTGCCAGCAGCACCCTCGGGAGGGCCTACGAGCAGTACTTC.

CDR3 nucleotides: TGTGCCAGCTCACCCCGACCCCGACAAGGGGACACTGAAGCTTTCTTT. It specifies CASSPRPRQGDTEAFF. V is TRBV18 and J is TRBJ1-1; D is possibly TRBD1 (5 bases). The V end lost 3 bases, the J end lost 3 bases, and 17 bases lay between the germline ends. Germline CDR1 reads KGHSH; CDR2 reads LQKENI. This CDR3 comprises 16 residues.

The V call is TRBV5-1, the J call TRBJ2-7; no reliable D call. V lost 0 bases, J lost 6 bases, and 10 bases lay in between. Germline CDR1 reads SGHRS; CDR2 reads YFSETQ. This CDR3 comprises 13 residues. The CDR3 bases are TGCGCCAGCAGCTTGGTAGTATTGGGCGAGCAGTACTTC. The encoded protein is CASSLVVLGEQYF.

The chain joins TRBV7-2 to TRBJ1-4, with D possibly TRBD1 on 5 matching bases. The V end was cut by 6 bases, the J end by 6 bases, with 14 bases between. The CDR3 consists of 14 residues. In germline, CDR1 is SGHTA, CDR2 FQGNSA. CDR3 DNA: TGTGCCAGCAGTAGCGGGGGATATTATGAAAAACTGTTTTTT. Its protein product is CASSSGGYYEKLFF.

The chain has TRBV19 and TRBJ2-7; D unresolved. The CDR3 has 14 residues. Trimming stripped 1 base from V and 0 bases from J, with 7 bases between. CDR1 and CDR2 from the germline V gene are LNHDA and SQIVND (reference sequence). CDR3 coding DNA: TGTGCCAGTAGTATAGTTGGGTACTCCTACGAGCAGTACTTC. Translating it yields CASSIVGYSYEQYF.

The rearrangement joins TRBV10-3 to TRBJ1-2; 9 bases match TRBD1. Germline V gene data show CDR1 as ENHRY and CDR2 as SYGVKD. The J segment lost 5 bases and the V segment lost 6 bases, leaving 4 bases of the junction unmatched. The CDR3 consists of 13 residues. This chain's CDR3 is CAIRNGTGYGYTF. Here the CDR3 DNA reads TGTGCCATCAGGAACGGGACAGGGTATGGCTACACCTTC.

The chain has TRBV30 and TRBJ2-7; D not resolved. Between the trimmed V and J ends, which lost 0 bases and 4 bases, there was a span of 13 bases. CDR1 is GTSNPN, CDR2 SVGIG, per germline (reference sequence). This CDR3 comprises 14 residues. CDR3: CAWSVPTLWYEQYF. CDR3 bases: TGTGCCTGGAGTGTACCGACCCTATGGTACGAGCAGTACTTC.

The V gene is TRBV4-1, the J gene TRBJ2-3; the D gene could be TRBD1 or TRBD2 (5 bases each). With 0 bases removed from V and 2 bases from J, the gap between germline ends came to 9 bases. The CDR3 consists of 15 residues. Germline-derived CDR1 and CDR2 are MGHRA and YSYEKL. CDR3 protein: CASSQDRGNTDTQYF. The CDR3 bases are TGCGCCAGCAGCCAAGATCGGGGCAACACAGATACGCAGTATTTT.